The TCR beta chain described here comes from a study of blood T cell repertoires in COVID-19 (dated by TCRdb to 2018 to 2021). With respect to the entire study: Samples from collaborators originated in the United States, Italy and Spain and spanned both the acute and convalescent phases of COVID-19. The prospective study material was composed of cDNA or gDNA derived from T cells, B-cell-depleted T cells, or PBMCs. Subjects who had been exposed to COVID-19, were actively infected with it, or had recovered from it provided the deeply sampled blood TCRbeta repertoires that made up the dataset. The repertoires were released in a freely available public database intended as a resource for research on the immune response to SARS-CoV-2. The samples were drawn from two sources: the first 160 participants of the ongoing ImmuneRACE study, and fewer than 1,500 subjects contributed by 6 global collaborators. Nearly every sample came with metadata listing a de-identified subject ID, COVID-19 status, age in years and sex. HLA class I and class II types, where available, came from metadata supplied by the sample provider rather than from assay-based typing.

Turning to this clone: Its antigen is currently not known. No clone much larger than this one lies a single base away; base qualities are absent.

The immunoSEQ Assay, a bias-controlled multiplex PCR, was used to amplify TCRbeta CDR3 regions from genomic DNA. In the original analysis: Nucleated cell counts per sample were estimated from amplification of reference gene primers within the assay. To quantify the absolute abundance of each unique TCRbeta CDR3 rearrangement, sequence reads were collapsed and filtered. For each sample, productive Simpson clonality was calculated as the square root of Simpson's diversity index across productive rearrangements. The source is immuneACCESS, and TCRdb retained only in-frame sequences with V and J called. Part of the clones is not carried over; for the studies checked, unresolved V genes explain less than half of this, and the remainder is unexplained. The D gene and trimming were derived from the DNA, and the V and J assignments and clone size from that table. The sample yields 150,000 to 200,000 clones; around 84% were counted once. The ten largest clones capture roughly 5.4% of the sample.

V is shortened by 3 bases, J by 1 base, and the region joining them spans 11 bases. From its cysteine to its phenylalanine, the CDR3 spans 15 amino acids. Only the CDR3 region is kept as DNA, spanning 45 bases read in frame from base 1. The germline V gene supplies CDR1 SGHRS and CDR2 YFSETQ. At one collaborating source in Seattle, patients were enrolled during active infection and were followed longitudinally through the course of disease. Whole blood was collected in K2EDTA tubes by collaborating institutions according to the institutions' own protocols. For TCRbeta analysis, collaborator samples were shipped as frozen whole blood, as isolated PBMCs, or as DNA extracted from either sample type. General findings and caveats noted by the study authors: The amount of clinical and demographic metadata varied by source and participant and was provided uncurated.

The chain links TRBV5-1 with TRBJ1-3; the D gene identity is not certain. Material for sequencing was peripheral blood. The receptor was isolated from a woman aged 50 to 60 with COVID-19, enrolled during active disease. The CDR3 region has the sequence CASSSTTGSGNTIYF. The nucleotide sequence reads as follows: TGCGCCAGCAGCTCAACTACGGGGTCTGGAAACACCATATATTTT.